These 25 T cell receptor beta chains originate from one sample sequenced in a study of cytomegalovirus exposure and HLA in healthy donors. The PCR was carried out with 60 Vbeta primers and 13 Jbeta primers. Using immunoSEQ multiplex PCR, the repertoire was profiled, and TCRdb retains in-frame clones only, with some absent. The repertoire has 55,000 to 70,000 clones, approximately 64% of them found once; the top ten carry around 17%. Sequencing used PBMCs. The receptors were sampled from a middle-aged man in good health and CMV-seropositive.

The chain is built from TRBV19 and TRBJ2-3; TRBD1 agrees at 7 bases. Germline CDR1 LNHDA, CDR2 SQIVND (reference sequence). V shed 4 bases and J 6 bases; nucleotides not matched to a gene: 7. The CDR3 contains 14 residues. The CDR3 loop reads CASSKGQPPDTQYF. DNA for the CDR3: TGTGCCAGTAGTAAGGGACAGCCGCCGGATACGCAGTATTTT.

This clone was found a few times. The rearrangement uses TRBV7-2 and TRBJ2-3; D possibly corresponds to TRBD2 (6 bases). The CDR3 extends over 16 amino acids. Germline V CDR1 and CDR2: SGHTA, FQGNSA. Trimming removed 5 bases at V and 1 base at J, with 16 bases between. CDR3: CASSLGGPRRTDTQYF. The DNA for the CDR3 is TGTGCCAGCAGCCTGGGGGGACCACGGCGCACAGATACGCAGTATTTT. Drawing the rest from reference TRBV7-2 and TRBJ2-3, the complete variable domain is GAGVSQSPSNKVTEKGKDVELRCDPISGHTALYWYRQSLGQGLEFLIYFQGNSAPDKSGLPSDRFSAERTGGSVSTLTIQRTQQEDSAVYLCASSLGGPRRTDTQYFGPGTRLTVL.

This chain uses TRBV7-6 with TRBJ2-2; possible D gene TRBD2, 5 bases. Germline-derived CDR1 and CDR2 are SGHVS and FNYEAQ. CDR3 length: 13 amino acids. The germline V and J ends were trimmed by 5 bases and 6 bases, with 10 bases remaining between them. The CDR3 spells CASSPVGAGELFF. The CDR3 coding sequence is TGTGCCAGCAGCCCGGTGGGAGCCGGGGAGCTGTTTTTT.

The genes are TRBV4-2 and TRBJ1-5; D gene unclear. CDR1 LGHNA and CDR2 YNFKEQ come from the germline V gene. The CDR3 loop spans 13 amino acids. V lost 5 bases and J lost 0, with 5 bases in between. CDR3 residues: CASSGGSNQPQHF. The CDR3 nucleotides read TGTGCCAGCAGCGGAGGTAGCAATCAGCCCCAGCATTTT.

The chain carries TRBV7-9 and TRBJ2-7, with a weak D call TRBD1 (5 bases). This CDR3 region has 13 residues. CDR1 and CDR2 from the germline V gene are SEHNR and FQNEAQ (reference sequence). With 1 base removed from V and 7 bases from J, the gap between germline ends came to 11 bases. The DNA of the CDR3 is TGTGCCAGCAGCTTAGGGGCAGGGTGGGAGCAGTACTTC. As protein: CASSLGAGWEQYF.

The CDR3 DNA sequence: TGCGCCAGCAGCTTTCTAGGGCCTGGTAGGGGTGAAGCTTTCTTT. It encodes CASSFLGPGRGEAFF. V is TRBV5-1 and J is TRBJ1-1, with a tentative D call TRBD1 (5 bases). V was clipped by 2 bases and J by 7 bases, with 18 bases between them. The germline CDR1 and CDR2 sequences are SGHRS and YFSETQ. CDR3 length: 15 residues.

This clone occurred a few times. The chain combines TRBV5-8 with TRBJ2-2; 10 nucleotides match TRBD2. V lost 4 bases, J lost 6 bases, and 6 bases stayed unmatched. The CDR3 is 15 residues long. The V gene's germline CDR1 is SGHTS and CDR2 YDEGEE. CDR3 bases: TGTGCCAGCAGCACCGGGACTAGCGAGGCCGGGGAGCTGTTTTTT. Its translation: CASSTGTSEAGELFF.

The rearrangement joins TRBV29-1 to TRBJ1-1, with 9 bases aligning to TRBD1. Germline values: CDR1 SQVTM, CDR2 ANQGSEA. V shed 7 bases, J shed 0 bases, and the junction held 3 bases outside the gene matches. The CDR3 totals 13 residues. CDR3 protein: CSAGDRVNTEAFF. As DNA, the CDR3 is TGCAGCGCCGGGGACAGGGTGAACACTGAAGCTTTCTTT.

Comment on this clone: At one of its ends the junction is not consistent with the germline gene, which may arise from a read error. V usage is TRBV7-7 and J usage is TRBJ2-5; 10 positions agree with TRBD2. This CDR3 is built from 16 residues. Germline assignment: CDR1 SSHAT and CDR2 FNYEAQ (reference sequence). The CDR3 DNA reads as TGTGCTAGCAGCTTAGGGGCTAGCGGGAGAATAGAGACCCAGTACTTC. Its translation is CASSLGASGRIETQYF.

This rearrangement joins TRBV5-6 to TRBJ1-3, with a weak D call TRBD1 (6 bases). The germline V gene has CDR1 SGHDT and CDR2 YYEEEE. V lost 2 bases, J lost 2 bases, and 11 bases lay in between. The CDR3 is 15 residues long. DNA for the CDR3: TGTGCCAGCAGCTTCAGGGGCGTAGCTGGAAACACCATATATTTT. Translation: CASSFRGVAGNTIYF.

This clone was seen a handful of times. The V and J genes are TRBV18 and TRBJ2-2; no reliable D call. With 6 bases removed from V and 2 bases from J, the gap between germline ends came to 10 bases. CDR3 length: 14 amino acids. Germline CDR1 KGHSH, CDR2 LQKENI. The CDR3 DNA reads as TGTGCCAGCTCCTACTACACAAACACCGGGGAGCTGTTTTTT. Translated, it gives CASSYYTNTGELFF.

The V gene is TRBV7-9, the J gene TRBJ1-2; tentatively, D is TRBD1 (6 bases). CDR3 length equals 14 residues. The germline V gene encodes CDR1 SEHNR and CDR2 FQNEAQ (reference sequence). V shed 3 bases and J shed 2 bases, with 10 bases lying between them. The CDR3 sequence is CASSFRTENYGYTF. The DNA for the CDR3 is TGTGCCAGCAGCTTTAGGACAGAAAACTATGGCTACACCTTC.

The chain carries TRBV6-6 and TRBJ2-1, with no clear D. CDR1 and CDR2 (germline): MNHNY, SVGAGI (reference sequence). V shed 6 bases and J shed 7 bases, with 16 bases lying between them. The CDR3 has 14 residues. The CDR3 DNA is TGTGCCAGCAGAATGGGCACCTCAGCAAATGAGCAGTTCTTC. It translates to CASRMGTSANEQFF.

This rearrangement joins TRBV20-1 to TRBJ2-7, with 7 bases fitting TRBD2. The V gene end was trimmed by 6 bases and the J gene end by 6 bases; junction bases not matched to a gene: 5. This CDR3 region has 11 residues. CDR1 and CDR2 from the germline V gene are DFQATT and SNEGSKA (reference sequence). CDR3 residues: CSAWGGSEQYF. CDR3 coding DNA: TGCAGTGCGTGGGGGGGGAGCGAGCAGTACTTC.

The chain has TRBV9 and TRBJ2-5, with a tentative D call TRBD2 (6 bases). Between the trimmed V and J ends, which lost 4 bases and 4 bases, there was a span of 20 bases. Germline V gene lookup returns CDR1 SGDLS and CDR2 YYNGEE. The CDR3 contains 16 residues. CDR3 loop: CASSPYSGGSGETQYF. As DNA, the CDR3 is TGTGCCAGCAGCCCTTACTCCGGGGGTTCGGGAGAGACCCAGTACTTC. Complete variable domain (other parts from reference TRBV9 and TRBJ2-5): DSGVTQTPKHLITATGQRVTLRCSPRSGDLSVYWYQQSLDQGLQFLIQYYNGEERAKGNILERFSAQQFPDLHSELNLSSLELGDSALYFCASSPYSGGSGETQYFGPGTRLLVL.

The CDR3 nucleotides read TGTGCCAGCAGTTGGGAGGGGACAGGAGGTTACGAGCAGTACTTC. Residues: CASSWEGTGGYEQYF. The gene calls are TRBV5-5 and TRBJ2-7, with a possible D match to TRBD1 (8 bases). Germline V lookup: CDR1 SGHKS, CDR2 YYEKEE (reference sequence). Deletions cut 5 bases from V and 4 bases from J, with 19 bases between. The CDR3 loop spans 15 amino acids.

This sequence joins TRBV30 and TRBJ1-6; D call uncertain. V gave up 3 bases and J gave up 8 bases, with 11 bases separating them. Germline V gene sequence: CDR1 GTSNPN, CDR2 SVGIG (reference sequence). The CDR3 length is 13 residues. CDR3 DNA sequence: TGTGCCTGGAGCCCAAGTCGGGATTCACCCCTCCACTTT. Translation: CAWSPSRDSPLHF.

V and J are TRBV4-1 and TRBJ2-5, with TRBD2 matching 7 bases. This CDR3 has 14 residues. After removal of 3 bases from V and 3 bases from J, the junction contained 4 bases not matched to a gene. Per germline, CDR1 MGHRA and CDR2 YSYEKL. The CDR3 DNA is TGCGCCAGCAGCCATTGGGGAGGGGAAGAGACCCAGTACTTC. It specifies CASSHWGGEETQYF.

For the CDR3, the DNA is TGTGCCAGCAGCTTGAAAGGGGGCTATGAGACCCAGTACTTC. This sequence encodes CASSLKGGYETQYF. The chain recombines TRBV7-8 with TRBJ2-5; 7 bases are shared with TRBD1. V dropped 3 bases and J dropped 5; count of bases not matched to a gene: 6. Germline CDR1 SGHVS, CDR2 FQNEAQ. The CDR3 is 14 residues long. Combining the CDR3 with reference TRBV7-8 and TRBJ2-5 gives the whole variable domain GAGVSQSPRYKVAKRGQDVALRCDPISGHVSLFWYQQALGQGPEFLTYFQNEAQLDKSGLPSDRFFAERPEGSVSTLKIQRTQQEDSAVYLCASSLKGGYETQYFGPGTRLLVL.

This clone was detected only a few times. The chain employs TRBV19 and TRBJ1-4; D not certain. This CDR3 spans 14 amino acids. Germline CDR1 and CDR2: LNHDA and SQIVND (reference sequence). Trimming shortened V by 6 bases and J by 4 bases, and 12 bases separated the two germline ends. CDR3 DNA: TGTGCCAGTAGGAGTGGAGGGAATAATGAAAAACTGTTTTTT. Its protein is CASRSGGNNEKLFF.

This clone has more than one count but fewer than ten. The chain has TRBV7-2 and TRBJ2-3; D might be TRBD1 (5 bases). The CDR3 is made up of 15 amino acids. Deletions cut 0 bases from V and 6 bases from J, with 13 bases between. CDR1 and CDR2 from the germline V gene are SGHTA and FQGNSA. In DNA form, the CDR3 reads TGTGCCAGCAGCTTAGCCCCAAGGGGTAGCGATACGCAGTATTTT. Amino acid sequence: CASSLAPRGSDTQYF.

V usage is TRBV14 and J usage is TRBJ2-7, with D tentatively TRBD1 (5 bases). The germline gives CDR1 SGHDN, CDR2 FVKESK. V lost 0 bases, J lost 2 bases, and 11 bases lay in between. This CDR3 region has 15 residues. In DNA, the CDR3 is TGTGCCAGCAGCCAAGATCGAGGCAGGGCCTACGAGCAGTACTTC. Translation gives CASSQDRGRAYEQYF.

This clone has just a few counts. The chain links TRBV7-8 to TRBJ1-1; no firm D call. CDR1 and CDR2 (germline): SGHVS, FQNEAQ. V lost 3 bases to trimming and J lost 1 base, with 9 bases between them. The CDR3 contains 14 residues. CDR3 in DNA: TGTGCCAGCAGCTTTGGGCTCCCGAACACTGAAGCTTTCTTT. This gives the protein CASSFGLPNTEAFF. The complete variable domain, with remaining parts taken from reference TRBV7-8 and TRBJ1-1, reads GAGVSQSPRYKVAKRGQDVALRCDPISGHVSLFWYQQALGQGPEFLTYFQNEAQLDKSGLPSDRFFAERPEGSVSTLKIQRTQQEDSAVYLCASSFGLPNTEAFFGQGTRLTVV.

This chain uses TRBV19 with TRBJ1-2; TRBD1 agrees at 12 bases. Per the germline V gene, CDR1 is LNHDA and CDR2 is SQIVND (reference sequence). The CDR3 extends over 19 amino acids. The junction had 14 bases not matched to a gene; V was cut back by 3 bases and J by 3 bases. Here the CDR3 reads CASSIRVRDRGPSDYGYTF. The CDR3 DNA reads TGTGCCAGTAGTATCAGGGTCCGGGACAGGGGGCCATCTGACTATGGCTACACCTTC.

The chain carries TRBV9 and TRBJ1-2; weak D call: TRBD1 (6 bases). The V gene's germline CDR1 is SGDLS and CDR2 YYNGEE. Trimming removed 4 bases from V and 8 bases from J, with 27 bases in between. The CDR3 loop spans 17 amino acids. The CDR3 loop is CASSPGTRVPLWEGYTF. As DNA, the CDR3 is TGTGCCAGCAGCCCTGGGACACGAGTCCCCTTATGGGAAGGCTACACCTTC.